The 21 T cell receptor beta chains listed next were all sequenced from one sample in a study of blood T cells in healthy people across ages. The second PCR ran roughly 6 to 12 cycles with a sample-barcoded 5' primer and J-beta primers. TCRdb analysed the 5' RACE reads with MiXCR anew, one entry per CDR3 protein. Of some 1,800,000 distinct CDR3 sequences detected, about two fifths appear once; the ten largest clones hold 20% to 25%. The sample consisted of blood. The receptors shown here come from a human donor in good health.

The CDR3 sequence: CATSDPAGEEETQYF. For the CDR3, the DNA is TGTGCCACCAGTGACCCAGCGGGAGAGGAAGAGACCCAGTACTTC. V gene TRBV24-1 combines with J gene TRBJ2-5; 8 bases are a match to TRBD2. V lost 4 bases, J lost 3 bases, and 6 bases stayed unmatched. The CDR3 contains 15 residues. Per the germline V gene, CDR1 is KGHDR and CDR2 is SFDVKD.

Turning to this clonotype: The junction and the germline gene differ at one end; a read error may be behind it. The rearrangement links TRBV3-1 to TRBJ1-5; D gene ambiguous. This CDR3 is built from 13 residues. CDR1 and CDR2 (germline): LGHDT, YNNKEL (reference sequence). Here the CDR3 DNA reads TGTGCCAGCTGCCAAGATCTTAACCAGCCCCAGCATTTT. Translated: CASCQDLNQPQHF.

Concerning this clonotype: At one end the junction does not follow the germline gene, possibly because of a read error. CDR3 sequence reads: CASSTRTGGLNTEAFF. In nucleotides, the CDR3 is TGTGCCAGCAGTACGAGGACAGGGGGCCTGAATACTGAAGCTTTCTTT. The genes are TRBV12-3 or TRBV12-4 and TRBJ1-1; 11 bases line up with TRBD1. The CDR3 loop spans 16 amino acids.

This clonotype was detected ten times or more. The V and J genes are TRBV28 and TRBJ2-4; tentative D call: TRBD1 (5 bases). V lost 2 bases, J lost 0 bases, and 11 bases lay in between. The CDR3 spans 16 residues. CDR1 is MDHEN, CDR2 SYDVKM, per germline. CDR3 residues: CASSLRQHLAKNIQYF. The CDR3 DNA follows: TGTGCCAGCAGTTTACGACAGCACCTAGCCAAAAACATTCAGTACTTC.

This clonotype has a count of ten or more. This chain links TRBV18 with TRBJ2-7; 12 nucleotides line up with TRBD1. The J segment lost 3 bases and the V segment lost 5 bases, leaving 5 bases of the junction unmatched. CDR1 is KGHSH and CDR2 is LQKENI in the germline V gene. This CDR3 is built from 15 residues. In DNA form, the CDR3 reads TGTGCCAGCTCATACCGGGACAGGGGGCTCTACGAGCAGTACTTC. This encodes CASSYRDRGLYEQYF.

This rearrangement joins TRBV20-1 to TRBJ2-1; 7 positions agree with TRBD1. The germline CDR1 and CDR2 sequences are DFQATT and SNEGSKA (reference sequence). The CDR3 length is 15 residues. The J segment lost 4 bases and the V segment lost 5 bases, leaving 11 bases of the junction unmatched. This CDR3 is CSARRPGQTYNEQFF. The CDR3 coding sequence is TGCAGTGCTCGACGTCCGGGACAGACATACAATGAGCAGTTCTTC.

The chain combines TRBV12-3 or TRBV12-4 with TRBJ2-3, with unresolved D. Trimming removed 2 bases from V and 4 bases from J, with 10 bases in between. The CDR3 contains 14 residues. The CDR3 loop reads CASSLRLSADTQYF. The CDR3 coding sequence is TGTGCCAGCAGTTTACGGCTGAGCGCAGATACGCAGTATTTT.

The chain uses TRBV7-2 and TRBJ2-5; D is perhaps TRBD1 (5 bases). V lost 3 bases to trimming and J lost 5 bases, with 13 bases between them. Per the germline V gene, CDR1 is SGHTA and CDR2 is FQGNSA. This CDR3 region has 14 residues. DNA of the CDR3: TGTGCCAGCAGCTTTCAAGGGGCGATGGAGACCCAGTACTTC. Amino acids: CASSFQGAMETQYF.

This clonotype has a handful of counts. The V gene is TRBV24-1, the J gene TRBJ2-7; D may be TRBD2 (5 bases). Judging by the DNA end, TRBJ2-5 fits better; the J call may be wrong. This CDR3 is 13 amino acids long. Germline V CDR1 and CDR2: KGHDR, SFDVKD. Here the CDR3 reads CATSEGGGETQYF. In nucleotides, the CDR3 is TGTGCCACCAGTGAGGGTGGCGGGGAGACCCAGTACTTC.

This clonotype occurred a few times. The V call is TRBV7-3, the J call TRBJ2-1; 10 nucleotides agree with TRBD2. The CDR3 extends over 15 amino acids. Trimming at V came to 2 bases and at J to 8 bases, leaving 6 bases not matched to a gene. The germline V gene encodes CDR1 SGHTA and CDR2 FQGTGA. This CDR3 is CASSLYGLAGDEQFF. CDR3 in DNA: TGTGCCAGCAGCTTATATGGGCTAGCGGGGGATGAGCAGTTCTTC.

The chain couples TRBV4-1 to TRBJ2-5; 9 bases line up with TRBD2. The J call may be wrong; the DNA end is better matched by TRBJ2-7. Germline values: CDR1 MGHRA, CDR2 YSYEKL. The CDR3 sequence is 17 residues long. The CDR3 loop reads CASSQTTGGGAGYEQYF. CDR3 coding DNA: TGCGCCAGCAGCCAAACGACTGGCGGGGGGGCCGGGTACGAGCAGTACTTC.

This clonotype was counted a few times. The chain uses TRBV4-3 and TRBJ2-4, with D tentatively TRBD2 (7 bases). The J call may be wrong; the DNA end is better matched by TRBJ2-7. CDR1 and CDR2 from the germline V gene are LGHNA and YSLEER. CDR3 length: 18 residues. The CDR3: CASSQDLFPRGAAYEQYF. The CDR3 DNA is TGCGCCAGCAGCCAAGATTTATTCCCACGGGGGGCTGCCTACGAGCAGTACTTC.

J is TRBJ1-6 and V is TRBV5-5; TRBD1 is a possible D gene (5 bases). Germline V lookup: CDR1 SGHKS, CDR2 YYEKEE (reference sequence). V dropped 3 bases and J dropped 4 bases, with 17 bases sitting between them. This CDR3 region has 17 residues. The CDR3 DNA sequence: TGTGCCAGCAGCTGGAGCGCTGGGGCAGATTATAATTCACCCCTCCACTTT. Translating it yields CASSWSAGADYNSPLHF.

This chain links TRBV30 with TRBJ2-7, with 7 bases fitting TRBD1. Looked up from germline, CDR1 is GTSNPN and CDR2 is SVGIG (reference sequence). The trim removed 0 bases at V and 2 bases at J, leaving 4 bases unmatched. The CDR3 contains 14 residues. CDR3 amino acids: CAWSVQGWTYEQYF. CDR3 coding DNA: TGTGCCTGGAGTGTACAGGGGTGGACCTACGAGCAGTACTTC.

This clonotype was seen a single time. It may be a read error: a sequence one base away is much more abundant. The rearrangement links TRBV7-8 to TRBJ2-1; D is undetermined. The J call may be wrong; the DNA end is better matched by TRBJ2-7. The CDR3 is made up of 16 amino acids. Germline CDR1 is SGHVS and CDR2 is FQNEAQ. The CDR3 DNA reads TGTGCCAGCAGCTTAGAGGCCCATAGCTCCTACAATGAGCAGTACTTC. Amino acids: CASSLEAHSSYNEQYF.

The chain carries TRBV7-2 and TRBJ2-1, with 8 bases fitting TRBD1. The V gene end was trimmed by 5 bases and the J gene end by 6 bases; junction bases not matched to a gene: 9. Germline loops: CDR1 SGHTA, CDR2 FQGNSA. The CDR3 is 15 residues long. The CDR3 DNA reads as TGTGCCAGCAGCCCCCGACAGGGGTCCGGCAATGAGCAGTTCTTC. Translated, it gives CASSPRQGSGNEQFF.

This sequence joins TRBV11-2 and TRBJ2-1; 8 nucleotides line up with TRBD2. The germline V gene has CDR1 SGHAT and CDR2 FQNNGV. Trimming at V came to 8 bases and at J to 2 bases, leaving 11 bases not matched to a gene. The length of the CDR3 is 16 residues. The CDR3 is CASGPERGPTYNEQFF. DNA for the CDR3: TGTGCCAGCGGACCAGAGCGGGGGCCAACCTACAATGAGCAGTTCTTC. The entire variable domain, with the rest obtained from reference TRBV11-2 and TRBJ2-1, is as follows: EAGVAQSPRYKIIEKRQSVAFWCNPISGHATLYWYQQILGQGPKLLIQFQNNGVVDDSQLPKDRFSAERLKGVDSTLKIQPAKLEDSAVYLCASGPERGPTYNEQFFGPGTRLTVL.

The genes are TRBV3-1 and TRBJ2-3, with D possibly TRBD2 on 6 matching bases. Trimming pared 4 bases from V and 2 bases from J, leaving 16 bases between. This CDR3 has 16 residues. Germline-derived CDR1 and CDR2 are LGHDT and YNNKEL (reference sequence). CDR3 amino acids: CASSLLGGRTTDTQYF. DNA for the CDR3: TGTGCCAGCAGCCTACTCGGGGGTAGAACCACAGATACGCAGTATTTT.

The chain joins TRBV20-1 to TRBJ2-5, with 7 positions matching TRBD1. The DNA matches TRBJ2-7 better at its end, which makes the J call doubtful. The germline CDR1 and CDR2 sequences are DFQATT and SNEGSKA (reference sequence). The CDR3 has 16 residues. Here the CDR3 reads CSARDRGKGGYNEQYF. In DNA form, the CDR3 reads TGCAGTGCTAGAGATCGCGGAAAAGGGGGCTACAACGAGCAGTACTTC.

The chain joins TRBV7-9 to TRBJ2-1; TRBD2 matches 8 bases. V gave up 7 bases and J gave up 9 bases; unmatched junction bases: 8. This CDR3 comprises 13 residues. Per germline, CDR1 SEHNR and CDR2 FQNEAQ (reference sequence). The CDR3 reads CASIPGGRGEQFF. Here the CDR3 DNA reads TGTGCCAGCATCCCGGGGGGGCGCGGTGAGCAGTTCTTC. The whole variable domain, filled in from reference TRBV7-9 and TRBJ2-1, reads DTGVSQNPRHKITKRGQNVTFRCDPISEHNRLYWYRQTLGQGPEFLTYFQNEAQLEKSRLLSDRFSAERPKGSFSTLEIQRTEQGDSAMYLCASIPGGRGEQFFGPGTRLTVL.

The rearrangement uses TRBV21-1 and TRBJ1-5. TRBV21-1 is recorded as a pseudogene. This CDR3 comprises 14 residues. This CDR3 reads CASSKGSLNQPQHF. The CDR3 DNA reads as TGTGCCAGCAGCAAAGGGAGTCTCAATCAGCCCCAGCATTTT.